The clone carrying this TCR beta chain was observed at least ten times. Its target is unknown. V was cut by 5 bases and J by 2 bases, with 18 bases left in between. The CDR3 loop spans 16 amino acids. From germline, CDR1 is SGHTA and CDR2 FQGNSA. This record comes from a study of T cell repertoires in cytomegalovirus infection. About the research overall: Both CMV infection and a matching HLA type were indicated by public TCR beta signatures.

TCRdb fed the reads into MiXCR, producing one record per CDR3 protein. Of just under 550,000 distinct CDR3 sequences listed, around a quarter are singletons. The study, taken as a whole, reports: Pooled public TCR beta family frequency picked out CMV carriers with the relevant HLA. HLA-C-restricted CMV clonotypes gave the most frequent clonotype in two of eight donors.

This TCR came from a human donor in good health (CMV status not recorded). Some clones in this sample may be carry-over from other donors' samples. The V gene is TRBV7-2, the J gene TRBJ2-5; D remains ambiguous. The sequencing sample was made of PBMCs. This CDR3 reads CASSLGPGRGQETQYF. The CDR3 DNA is TGTGCCAGCAGCCTAGGACCGGGTCGTGGTCAAGAGACCCAGTACTTC.